This is a list of T cell receptor beta chains from one sample in a study of T-cell memory formation after mild COVID-19. TCRdb re-analysed the 5' RACE reads in MiXCR, keeping a single row per CDR3 protein. The table records over 350,000 distinct CDR3 sequences, 16% of them present only once. Sequenced: PBMCs or a T cell subset sorted from them (not recorded which). These receptors originate from a man aged 18 to 35 who had mild COVID-19 (a few samples of this study predate the infection). Cell type and time point are not known. The CDR3 runs from the conserved cysteine through the conserved F or W. The order of the fields is V gene, D gene, J gene, clone size, CDR3 protein, CDR3 DNA. A D gene is named only where the DNA matches it firmly. For some rows the clone size is stated as once, few or many, or as a class when expanded; others skip it.

TRBV18	NA	TRBJ1-5	few	CASSPLRGAQPQHF	TGTGCCAGCTCACCACTGAGGGGGGCTCAGCCCCAGCATTTT
TRBV5-8	TRBD1	TRBJ1-1	few	CASSHTGGNTEAFF	TGTGCCAGCAGCCATACAGGGGGCAACACTGAAGCTTTCTTT
TRBV6-5	NA	TRBJ2-7	few	CASSYSFGQGYEQYF	TGTGCCAGCAGTTACTCGTTTGGGCAGGGCTACGAGCAGTACTTC
TRBV29-1	NA	TRBJ1-3	NA	CSVTPMAGNTIYF	TGCAGCGTAACCCCCATGGCTGGAAACACCATATATTTT
TRBV5-1	TRBD2	TRBJ2-1	NA	CASSTSRLPLAGGYNEQFF	TGCGCCAGCAGCACCAGTCGACTCCCACTAGCGGGGGGCTACAATGAGCAGTTCTTC
TRBV10-3	NA	TRBJ1-2	NA	CAIRPGPKGYTF	TGTGCCATCCGTCCGGGCCCTAAGGGCTACACCTTC
TRBV9	NA	TRBJ2-7	few	CASSVTDLAYEQYF	TGTGCCAGCAGCGTGACCGATCTAGCCTACGAGCAGTACTTC
TRBV5-4	NA	TRBJ2-7	few	CASSSPAGRDYEQYF	TGTGCCAGCAGCTCGCCTGCCGGACGGGACTACGAGCAGTACTTC
TRBV15	NA	TRBJ2-5	many	CATSRDKTVGHAGQETQYF	TGTGCCACCAGCAGAGATAAAACTGTTGGCCATGCGGGCCAAGAGACCCAGTACTTC
TRBV2	NA	TRBJ2-1	NA	CASSENGGAYNEQFF	TGTGCCAGCAGTGAAAATGGGGGGGCCTATAATGAGCAGTTCTTC
TRBV7-8	NA	TRBJ2-1	few	CASSLYQSSYNEQFF	TGTGCCAGCAGCTTATATCAAAGCTCCTACAATGAGCAGTTCTTC
TRBV6-5	NA	TRBJ1-1	few	CASSHSRGLSTEAFF	TGTGCCAGCAGTCACTCCCGAGGTCTGAGTACTGAAGCTTTCTTT
TRBV18	TRBD1	TRBJ1-6	NA	CASSTLSGTGLINSPLHF	TGTGCCAGCTCGACCTTGTCCGGGACAGGGTTAATCAATTCACCCCTCCACTTT
TRBV19	NA	TRBJ1-1	NA	CASSLRGWTEAFF	TGTGCCAGTTCACTCAGGGGATGGACTGAAGCTTTCTTT
TRBV9	TRBD2	TRBJ2-1	few	CASSTRDYYNEQFF	TGTGCCAGCAGCACCCGGGACTACTACAATGAGCAGTTCTTC
TRBV5-1	TRBD2	TRBJ2-1	few	CASSLWGGSRGNEQFF	TGCGCCAGCAGCTTGTGGGGGGGAAGCCGAGGGAATGAGCAGTTCTTC
TRBV7-2	TRBD2	TRBJ2-4	NA	CASSDGGAGKNIQYF	TGTGCCAGCAGCGACGGGGGGGCAGGGAAAAACATTCAGTACTTC
TRBV20-1	NA	TRBJ2-1	NA	CSAGVPGDLYNEQFF	TGCAGTGCCGGGGTGCCGGGGGACCTCTACAATGAGCAGTTCTTC
TRBV2	NA	TRBJ1-4	few	CASKSANEKLFF	TGTGCCAGCAAGTCGGCTAATGAAAAACTGTTTTTT
TRBV12-3/TRBV12-4	TRBD2	TRBJ2-1	few	CASRGPGTSGGATGDEQFF	TGTGCCAGCAGAGGACCCGGGACTAGCGGGGGGGCCACAGGCGATGAGCAGTTCTTC
TRBV12-3/TRBV12-4	TRBD1	TRBJ2-2	NA	CASSRGQYLGELFF	TGTGCCAGCAGTCGGGGACAGTACCTCGGGGAGCTGTTTTTT
TRBV20-1	TRBD1	TRBJ1-6	NA	CSARPAGTGGGNSPLHF	TGCAGTGCTAGACCCGCAGGGACAGGGGGAGGAAATTCACCCCTCCACTTT
TRBV7-8	TRBD1	TRBJ1-5	NA	CASSGQVNQPQHF	TGTGCCAGCAGCGGACAGGTCAATCAGCCCCAGCATTTT
TRBV18	TRBD1	TRBJ2-6	NA	CASSLTTGDGANVLTF	TGTGCCAGCTCGCTTACAACAGGGGACGGGGCCAACGTCCTGACTTTC
TRBV29-1	NA	TRBJ1-2	NA	CSVLDYGYTF	TGCAGCGTTTTAGACTATGGCTACACCTTC
TRBV6-5	NA	TRBJ2-1	NA	CASSYSPGYNEQFF	TGTGCCAGCAGTTACTCACCAGGATACAATGAGCAGTTCTTC
TRBV18	NA	TRBJ1-4	few	CASPYRGKLFF	TGTGCCAGCCCCTATAGGGGAAAACTGTTTTTT
TRBV7-8	NA	TRBJ2-3	NA	CASSQGGDRPTDTQYF	TGTGCCAGCAGCCAAGGCGGGGACAGACCTACGGATACGCAGTATTTT
TRBV7-9	NA	TRBJ1-2	NA	CASSFSAGIGYGYTF	TGTGCCAGCAGCTTTTCCGCGGGGATCGGCTATGGCTACACCTTC
TRBV7-8	TRBD2	TRBJ2-1	few	CASSSKLAGEQSNEQFF	TGTGCCAGCAGCTCGAAACTAGCGGGGGAGCAAAGCAATGAGCAGTTCTTC
TRBV12-3/TRBV12-4	NA	TRBJ1-3	NA	CASSLPPQGTIYF	TGTGCCAGCAGCCTCCCCCCACAGGGAACCATATATTTT
TRBV4-3	TRBD2	TRBJ2-4	few	CASSQASGSAKNIQYF	TGCGCCAGCAGCCAAGCTAGCGGTTCTGCCAAAAACATTCAGTACTTC
TRBV5-4	NA	TRBJ1-2	NA	CASSNKRDYGYTF	TGTGCCAGCAGCAACAAGCGAGACTATGGCTACACCTTC
TRBV5-6	NA	TRBJ1-4	few	CASSLGSGYEKLFF	TGTGCCAGCAGCTTGGGTTCAGGGTATGAAAAACTGTTTTTT
TRBV5-1	NA	TRBJ1-2	NA	CASSLEWAGENGYTF	TGCGCCAGCAGCTTGGAATGGGCCGGGGAAAATGGCTACACCTTC
TRBV4-1	TRBD1	TRBJ1-5	NA	CASSQDGAGGQPQHF	TGCGCCAGCAGCCAAGATGGGGCAGGGGGTCAGCCCCAGCATTTT
TRBV29-1	NA	TRBJ1-1	NA	CSGSHTSTNTEAFF	TGCAGCGGAAGCCATACGTCGACGAACACTGAAGCTTTCTTT
TRBV7-6	NA	TRBJ1-5	NA	CASSLGDTVYQPQHF	TGTGCCAGCAGCTTAGGGGACACGGTCTATCAGCCCCAGCATTTT
TRBV6-2/TRBV6-3	NA	TRBJ1-5	few	CASGRTSLDQPQHF	TGTGCCAGCGGGAGGACATCTTTGGATCAGCCCCAGCATTTT
TRBV14	TRBD2	TRBJ2-3	NA	CASSQLAADTQYF	TGTGCCAGCAGCCAACTAGCGGCAGATACGCAGTATTTT